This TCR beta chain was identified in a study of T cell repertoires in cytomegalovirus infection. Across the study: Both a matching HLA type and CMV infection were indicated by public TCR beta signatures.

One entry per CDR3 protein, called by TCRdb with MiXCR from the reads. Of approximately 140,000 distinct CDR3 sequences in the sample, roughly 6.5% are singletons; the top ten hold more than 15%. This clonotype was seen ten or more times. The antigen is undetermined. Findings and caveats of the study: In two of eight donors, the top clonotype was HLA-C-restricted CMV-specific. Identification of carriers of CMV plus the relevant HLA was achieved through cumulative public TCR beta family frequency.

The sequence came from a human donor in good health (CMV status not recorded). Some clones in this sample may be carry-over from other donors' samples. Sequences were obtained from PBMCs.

In DNA form, the CDR3 reads TGTGCCAGCAGCTTATACGGGGTTCTAAGCAATCAGCCCCAGCATTTT. Its translation is CASSLYGVLSNQPQHF. This chain joins TRBV7-2 and TRBJ1-5; no reliable D call. The CDR3 spans 16 residues. Germline V gene lookup returns CDR1 SGHTA and CDR2 FQGNSA. V shed 2 bases and J shed 1 base, with 12 bases lying between them.